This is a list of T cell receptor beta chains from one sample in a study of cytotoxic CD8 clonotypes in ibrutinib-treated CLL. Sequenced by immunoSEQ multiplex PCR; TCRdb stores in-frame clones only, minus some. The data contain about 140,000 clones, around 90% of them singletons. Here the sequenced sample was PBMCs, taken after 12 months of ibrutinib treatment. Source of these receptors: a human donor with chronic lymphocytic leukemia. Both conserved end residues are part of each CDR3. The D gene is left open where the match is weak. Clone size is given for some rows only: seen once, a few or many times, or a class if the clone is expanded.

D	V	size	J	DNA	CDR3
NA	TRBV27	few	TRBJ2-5	TGTGCCAGCAGTTTATCGTGGGGGGATAGGGAGACCCAGTACTTC	CASSLSWGDRETQYF
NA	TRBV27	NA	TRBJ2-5	TGTGCCAGCAGACGCTCGGGCACCAGAGAGACCCAGTACTTC	CASRRSGTRETQYF
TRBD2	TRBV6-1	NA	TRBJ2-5	TGTGCCAGCCGTAGGACTAGCTACGAGACCCAGTACTTC	CASRRTSYETQYF
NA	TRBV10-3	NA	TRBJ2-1	TGTGCCATCAGTATCCAGGACAATGAGCAGTTCTTC	CAISIQDNEQFF
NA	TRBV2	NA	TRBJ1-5	TGTGCCAGCAGTGAAGTGGCAGGGTTGAGTCAGCCCCAGCATTTT	CASSEVAGLSQPQHF
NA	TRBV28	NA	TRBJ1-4	TGTGCCAGCCATAGGTTTGGAAAACTGTTTTTT	CASHRFGKLFF
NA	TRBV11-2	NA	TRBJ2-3	TGTGCCAGCGGAGCGGCAGATACGCAGTATTTT	CASGAADTQYF
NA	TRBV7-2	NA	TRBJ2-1	TGTGCCAGCAGCTTTCCCTATACAATTGAGCAGTTCTTC	CASSFPYTIEQFF
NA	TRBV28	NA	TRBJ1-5	TGTGCCAGCAGTGACACAGGAGGGGGTCAGCCCCAGCATTTT	CASSDTGGGQPQHF
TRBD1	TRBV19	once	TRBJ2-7	TGTGCCAGTAGAGAGACAGGGTTGTTCCACGAGCAGTACTTC	CASRETGLFHEQYF
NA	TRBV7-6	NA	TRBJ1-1	TGTGCCAGCAGCTTAGAGGACACCAAGAACACTGAAGCTTTCTTT	CASSLEDTKNTEAFF
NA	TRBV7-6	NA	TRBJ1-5	TGTGCCAGCAGCTTAGCGCCCAGTCAGCCCCAGCATTTT	CASSLAPSQPQHF
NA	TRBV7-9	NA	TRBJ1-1	TGTGCCAGCAGCTTTCCAGGCCTGAACACTGAAGCTTTCTTT	CASSFPGLNTEAFF
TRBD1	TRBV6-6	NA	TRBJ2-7	TGTGCCAGCAGTAGACAGGGCTTCCACGAGCAGTACTTC	CASSRQGFHEQYF
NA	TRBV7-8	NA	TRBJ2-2	TGTGCCAGCAGCTTAGAACTAGTTGACACCGGGGAGCTGTTTTTT	CASSLELVDTGELFF
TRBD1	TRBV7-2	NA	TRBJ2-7	TGTGCCAGCAGCCCCGGACAGGGGCCGACCTACGAGCAGTACTTC	CASSPGQGPTYEQYF
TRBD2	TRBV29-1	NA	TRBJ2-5	TGCAGCGTTGAAATTAGCGGGACCGTCGGGACCCAGTACTTC	CSVEISGTVGTQYF
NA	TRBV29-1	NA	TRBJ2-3	TGCAGCGTTGTGGGTGGCACAGATACGCAGTATTTT	CSVVGGTDTQYF
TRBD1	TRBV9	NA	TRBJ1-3	TGTGCCAGCAGCGAGGGACAGGGTCGAGGAAACACCATATATTTT	CASSEGQGRGNTIYF
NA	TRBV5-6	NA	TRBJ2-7	TGTGCCAGCAGCTTATTGCACGAGCAGTACTTC	CASSLLHEQYF
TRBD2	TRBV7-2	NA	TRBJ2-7	TGTGCCAGCAGCCTCGGGTTGGGCGGGAGGATGGCCTACGAGCAGTACTTC	CASSLGLGGRMAYEQYF
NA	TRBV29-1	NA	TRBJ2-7	TGCAGCGTAACTATCACAGGGACGGGCGAGCAGTACTTC	CSVTITGTGEQYF
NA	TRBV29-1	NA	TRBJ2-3	TGCAGCGTTGTGGTCACCACAGATACGCAGTATTTT	CSVVVTTDTQYF
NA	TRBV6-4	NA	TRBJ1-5	TGTGCCAGCAGCGAAGGGGGGAGCAATCAGCCCCAGCATTTT	CASSEGGSNQPQHF
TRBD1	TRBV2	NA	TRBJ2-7	TGTGCCAGCAGCCTTGGACAGGACAACTACGAGCAGTACTTC	CASSLGQDNYEQYF
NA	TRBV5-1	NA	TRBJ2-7	TGCGCCAGCAGGACCGAGGGGGGATCGTACTACGAGCAGTACTTC	CASRTEGGSYYEQYF
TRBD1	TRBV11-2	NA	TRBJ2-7	TGTGCCAGCAGCCCCCGACAGGGCGCGGGCGAGCAGTACTTC	CASSPRQGAGEQYF
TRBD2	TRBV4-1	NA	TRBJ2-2	TGCGCCAGCAGCCAAGCTAGCGGGATGATTGTCAGCGGGGAGCTGTTTTTT	CASSQASGMIVSGELFF
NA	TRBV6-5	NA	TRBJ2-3	TGTGCCAGCAGTTACAGTGGCAGGGGTACGCAGTATTTT	CASSYSGRGTQYF
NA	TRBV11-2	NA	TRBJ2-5	TGTGCCAGTACCTACTCTAGCGCCTATCGGGAGACCCAGTACTTC	CASTYSSAYRETQYF
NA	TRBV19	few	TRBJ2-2	TGTGCCAGTAGTCTCGGGCACGGGGAGCTGTTTTTT	CASSLGHGELFF